The 9 T cell receptor beta chains reported below all come from one sample, sequenced in a study of neurological immune-mediated disorders. TCRdb re-analysed the 5' RACE reads in MiXCR, keeping a single row per CDR3 protein. The sample lists under 60,000 distinct CDR3 sequences; around 3.4% were seen once. What was sequenced was PBMCs. The receptors were gathered from a middle-aged man with multiple sclerosis.

This clonotype has a count of ten or more. The rearrangement links TRBV20-1 to TRBJ2-7; D is unclear. This CDR3 has 15 amino acids. V dropped 2 bases and J dropped 0 bases, with 14 bases sitting between them. Germline assignment: CDR1 DFQATT and CDR2 SNEGSKA (reference sequence). CDR3 in amino acids: CSARHGRRASYEQYF. In DNA form, the CDR3 reads TGCAGTGCTAGACACGGCAGGAGAGCCTCCTACGAGCAGTACTTC.

This clonotype was found many times. The J gene is TRBJ1-6, the V gene TRBV4-1, with 7 bases identical to TRBD1. Trimming at V came to 2 bases and at J to 8 bases, leaving 0 bases not matched to a gene. Germline-derived CDR1 and CDR2 are MGHRA and YSYEKL. This CDR3 region has 13 residues. CDR3 sequence reads: CASSQQGDSPLHF. The CDR3 bases are TGCGCCAGCAGCCAACAGGGGGATTCACCCCTCCACTTT.

A few counts support this clonotype. Just one base apart from a much larger clone, this may be a read error. This sequence joins TRBV3-1 and TRBJ2-5; D is uncertain. The germline V gene has CDR1 LGHDT and CDR2 YNNKEL (reference sequence). Trimming pared 1 base from V and 2 bases from J, leaving 8 bases between. The CDR3 is 14 residues long. The CDR3 DNA is TGTGCCAGCAGCCAAGTGATTGGACAAGAGACCCAGTACTTC. Residues: CASSQVIGQETQYF.

This clonotype was picked up many times. J is TRBJ2-3 and V is TRBV9; D is undetermined. Per germline, CDR1 SGDLS and CDR2 YYNGEE. The CDR3 runs 15 residues. Trimming pared 3 bases from V and 0 bases from J, leaving 11 bases between. The CDR3 DNA reads TGTGCCAGCAGCGCGAGTACAATTAGCACAGATACGCAGTATTTT. Translation gives CASSASTISTDTQYF.

This clonotype appeared many times. This chain connects TRBV18 to TRBJ1-5, with 8 bases aligning to TRBD1. V lost 3 bases to trimming and J lost 5 bases; unmatched junction nucleotides: 0. There are 13 residues in the CDR3. Germline V gene lookup returns CDR1 KGHSH and CDR2 LQKENI. This CDR3 reads CASSPGQDQPQHF. CDR3 in DNA: TGTGCCAGCTCACCGGGACAGGATCAGCCCCAGCATTTT. Combining the CDR3 with reference TRBV18 and TRBJ1-5 gives the whole variable domain NAGVMQNPRHLVRRRGQEARLRCSPMKGHSHVYWYRQLPEEGLKFMVYLQKENIIDESGMPKERFSAEFPKEGPSILRIQQVVRGDSAAYFCASSPGQDQPQHFGDGTRLSIL.

This clonotype was seen at least ten times. This chain joins TRBV6-6 and TRBJ2-3; 8 positions match TRBD1. Unmatched junction bases numbered 13, after V lost 6 bases and J lost 2 bases. The CDR3 has 17 residues. The V gene's germline CDR1 is MNHNY and CDR2 SVGAGI (reference sequence). CDR3 nucleotide sequence: TGTGCCAGCAGGGACCCCGGGACAGGCCTGTTCACAGATACGCAGTATTTT. Protein sequence: CASRDPGTGLFTDTQYF.

This clonotype was recorded at least ten times. This chain joins TRBV20-1 and TRBJ2-1; no clear D gene. Trimming removed 4 bases at V and 2 bases at J, with 6 bases between. Germline lookup yields CDR1 DFQATT and CDR2 SNEGSKA (reference sequence). The CDR3 is 12 amino acids. CDR3 amino acids: CSATPAYNEQFF. CDR3 nucleotides: TGCAGTGCTACCCCGGCCTACAATGAGCAGTTCTTC.

This clonotype was picked up many times. CDR3 sequence reads: CASSYAGVLGDTQYF. The CDR3, as DNA: TGTGCCAGCAGTTACGCGGGGGTACTGGGGGATACGCAGTATTTT. This chain joins TRBV6-5 and TRBJ2-3; 7 bases are shared with TRBD2. Germline V gene lookup returns CDR1 MNHEY and CDR2 SVGAGI. The J segment lost 6 bases and the V segment lost 2 bases, leaving 8 bases of the junction unmatched. The CDR3 is 15 residues long.

This clonotype was recorded at least ten times. Sequence at one end of the junction differs from germline and may be a read error. V is TRBV3-1 and J is TRBJ2-1; D is uncertain. The CDR3 runs to 12 residues. Germline CDR1 and CDR2: LGHDT and YNNKEL (reference sequence). CDR3 in DNA: TGTGCCAGCATCAGTCTCCACAACGAGCAGTTCTTC. It is translated as CASISLHNEQFF.